Included here is one T cell receptor (beta chain) sequence, with context. Its target is not known. The data belong to a study of cytomegalovirus exposure and HLA in healthy donors. All the people who gave samples were healthy bone marrow donors. Whole-study results and caveats: Most CMV-associated TCR beta chains appeared HLA-restricted in a later analysis.

The PCR used 60 Vbeta and 13 Jbeta primers. Sequencing was performed with immunoSEQ multiplex PCR; in TCRdb, only in-frame clones are kept and a portion is missing. In all, the sample yields approximately 93,000 clones. CDR1 is SGHAT, CDR2 FQNNGV, per germline. The CDR3 runs to 15 residues. With V trimmed by 5 bases and J by 1 base, 3 bases remained unmatched. The TCR sequence derives from a woman aged 30 to 39 in good health and CMV-seronegative. The genes are TRBV11-2 and TRBJ2-2; TRBD2 agrees at 8 bases. The sample comprised PBMCs. The CDR3 DNA reads TGTGCCAGCAGCCTGAGCGGGGGGAACACCGGGGAGCTGTTTTTT. It translates to CASSLSGGNTGELFF.